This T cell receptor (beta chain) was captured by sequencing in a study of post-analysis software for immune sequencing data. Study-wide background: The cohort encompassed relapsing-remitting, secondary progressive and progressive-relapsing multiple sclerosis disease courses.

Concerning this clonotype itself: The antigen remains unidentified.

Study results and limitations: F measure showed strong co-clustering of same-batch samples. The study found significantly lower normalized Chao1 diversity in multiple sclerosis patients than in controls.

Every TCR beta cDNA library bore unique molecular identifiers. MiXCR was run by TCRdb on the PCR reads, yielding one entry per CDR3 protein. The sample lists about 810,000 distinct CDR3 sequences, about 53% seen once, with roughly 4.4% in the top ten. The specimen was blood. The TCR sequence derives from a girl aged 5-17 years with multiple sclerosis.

CDR3 region: CASSQDSLANKNIQYF. CDR3 DNA sequence: TGCGCCAGCAGCCAAGATTCACTAGCGAATAAAAACATTCAGTACTTC. The chain links TRBV4-1 to TRBJ2-4; 7 nucleotides match TRBD2. CDR3 length: 16 amino acids. CDR1 and CDR2 (germline): MGHRA, YSYEKL. The V gene end was trimmed by 0 bases and the J gene end by 4 bases; junction bases not matched to a gene: 6.